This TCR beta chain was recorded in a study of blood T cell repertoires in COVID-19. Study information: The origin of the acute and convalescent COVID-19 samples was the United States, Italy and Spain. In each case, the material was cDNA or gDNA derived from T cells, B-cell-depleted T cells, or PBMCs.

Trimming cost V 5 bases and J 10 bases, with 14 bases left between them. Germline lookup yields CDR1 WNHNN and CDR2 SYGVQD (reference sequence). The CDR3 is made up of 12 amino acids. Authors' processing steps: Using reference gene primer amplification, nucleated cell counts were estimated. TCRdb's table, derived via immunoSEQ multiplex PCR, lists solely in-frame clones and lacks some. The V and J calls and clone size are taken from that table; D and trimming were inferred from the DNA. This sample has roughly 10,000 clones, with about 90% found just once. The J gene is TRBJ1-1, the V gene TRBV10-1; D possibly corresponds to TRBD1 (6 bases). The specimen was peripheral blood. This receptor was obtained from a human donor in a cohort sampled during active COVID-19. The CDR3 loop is CASSNPTGSAFF. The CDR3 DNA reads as TGCGCCAGCAGTAACCCGACAGGTTCAGCTTTCTTT.